This entry is about one T cell receptor (beta chain). This record comes from a study of blood T cell repertoires in COVID-19. Study summary: PBMCs, B-cell-depleted T cells, or T cells provided the cDNA or gDNA that made up the material.

In the original analysis: Nucleated cell counts were estimated from reference gene primer amplification. The protocol was immunoSEQ multiplex PCR, while the TCRdb copy is restricted to in-frame clones and leaves out a portion. V, J and clone size reflect that table, while D and trimming were determined from the DNA. The table records about 270,000 clones, around 81% of them present only once. Germline V CDR1 and CDR2: SGHRS, YFSETQ. The V gene lost 0 bases and the J gene lost 5 bases, with 14 bases spanning the gap. CDR3 length: 15 residues. The sample comprised peripheral blood. The source of this sequence is a woman aged 45 to 65 with active or convalescent COVID-19. J is TRBJ1-2 and V is TRBV5-1, with D perhaps matching TRBD1 (6 bases). The CDR3: CASSLGQGKGYGYTF. DNA of the CDR3: TGCGCCAGCAGCTTGGGGCAGGGGAAAGGTTATGGCTACACCTTC.